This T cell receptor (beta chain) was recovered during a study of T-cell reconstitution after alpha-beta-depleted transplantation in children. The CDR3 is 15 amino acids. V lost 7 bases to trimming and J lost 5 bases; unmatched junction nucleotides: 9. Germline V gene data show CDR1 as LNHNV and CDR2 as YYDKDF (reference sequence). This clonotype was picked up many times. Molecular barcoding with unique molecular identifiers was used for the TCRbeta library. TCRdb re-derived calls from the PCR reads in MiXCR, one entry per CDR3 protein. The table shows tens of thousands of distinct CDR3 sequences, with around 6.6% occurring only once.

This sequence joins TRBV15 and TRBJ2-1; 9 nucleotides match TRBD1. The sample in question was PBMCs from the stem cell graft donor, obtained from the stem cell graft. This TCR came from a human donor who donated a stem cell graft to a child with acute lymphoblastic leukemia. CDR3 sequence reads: CATIRDRDRHNEQFF. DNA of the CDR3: TGTGCCACCATCCGGGACAGGGACCGCCACAATGAGCAGTTCTTC.